This TCR beta chain was sequenced during a study of blood T cells in healthy people across ages. About this clonotype: As yet, its antigen is unknown.

The CDR3 is made up of 17 amino acids. Germline loops: CDR1 MDHEN, CDR2 SYDVKM. V was cut by 5 bases and J by 3 bases, with 22 bases left in between. Findings and limits, study-wide: Naive CD4+ cells and diversity were both higher in long-lived donors than in aged donors.

Using a J-beta primer mix together with a sample-barcoded 5' primer, a second PCR was run for about 7 to 12 cycles. TCRdb re-called the 5' RACE reads with MiXCR, one entry per CDR3 protein. This sample has about 640,000 distinct CDR3 sequences, with roughly 53% found just once. The receptor comes from a man aged 55-75 years in good health. This chain links TRBV28 with TRBJ2-5, with D possibly TRBD2 on 6 matching bases. Material: blood. CDR3 in DNA: TGTGCCAGCAGTGCCCCTGGGGGGTCACGTTCTAAAGAGACCCAGTACTTC. Translating gives CASSAPGGSRSKETQYF.